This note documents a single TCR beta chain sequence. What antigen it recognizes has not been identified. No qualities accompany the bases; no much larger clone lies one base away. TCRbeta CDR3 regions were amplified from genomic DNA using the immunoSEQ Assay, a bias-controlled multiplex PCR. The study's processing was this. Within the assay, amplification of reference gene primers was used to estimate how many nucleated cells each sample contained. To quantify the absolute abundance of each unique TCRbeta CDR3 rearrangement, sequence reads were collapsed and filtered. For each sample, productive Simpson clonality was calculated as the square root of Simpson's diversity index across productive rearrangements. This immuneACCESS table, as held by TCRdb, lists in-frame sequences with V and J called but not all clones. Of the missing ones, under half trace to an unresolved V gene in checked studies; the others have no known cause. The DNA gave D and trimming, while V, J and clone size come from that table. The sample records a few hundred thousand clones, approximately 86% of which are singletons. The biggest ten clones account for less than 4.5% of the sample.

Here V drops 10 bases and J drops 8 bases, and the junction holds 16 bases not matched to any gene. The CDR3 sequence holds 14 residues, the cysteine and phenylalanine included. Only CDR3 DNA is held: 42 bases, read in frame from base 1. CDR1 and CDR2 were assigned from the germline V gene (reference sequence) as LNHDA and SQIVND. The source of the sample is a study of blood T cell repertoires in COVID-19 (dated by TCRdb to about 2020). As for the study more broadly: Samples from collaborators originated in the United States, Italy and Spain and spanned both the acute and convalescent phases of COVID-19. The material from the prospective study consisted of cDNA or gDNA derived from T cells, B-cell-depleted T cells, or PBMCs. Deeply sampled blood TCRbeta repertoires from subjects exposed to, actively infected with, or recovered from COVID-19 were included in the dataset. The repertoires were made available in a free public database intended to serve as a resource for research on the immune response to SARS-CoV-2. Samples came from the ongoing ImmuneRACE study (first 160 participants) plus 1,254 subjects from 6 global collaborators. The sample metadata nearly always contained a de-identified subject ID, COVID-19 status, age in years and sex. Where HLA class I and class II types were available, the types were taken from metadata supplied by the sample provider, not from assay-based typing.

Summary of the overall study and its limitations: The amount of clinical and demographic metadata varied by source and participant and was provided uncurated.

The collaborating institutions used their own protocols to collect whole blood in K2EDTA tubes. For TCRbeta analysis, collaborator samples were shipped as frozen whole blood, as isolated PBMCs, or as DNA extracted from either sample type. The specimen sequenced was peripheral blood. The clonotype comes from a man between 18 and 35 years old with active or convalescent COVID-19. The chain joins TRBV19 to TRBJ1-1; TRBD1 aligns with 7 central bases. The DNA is TGTGCCACGACCTACACAGGGGCCCTGGAAGAAGCTTTCTTT. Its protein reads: CATTYTGALEEAFF.